The next 18 T cell receptor beta chains were all read from a single sample in a study of cytomegalovirus exposure and HLA in healthy donors. Primers included in the PCR were 60 Vbeta and 13 Jbeta primers. TCRdb keeps only in-frame clones here, not all; method: immunoSEQ multiplex PCR. The sample lists approximately 210,000 clones, 87% occurring once. Sequencing input: PBMCs. These receptors all stem from a man aged 25-40 years in good health and CMV-seronegative.

V and J are TRBV5-8 and TRBJ1-1, with D possibly TRBD1 on 6 matching bases. Trimming cost V 1 base and J 4 bases, with 8 bases left between them. This CDR3 comprises 13 residues. Germline V lookup: CDR1 SGHTS, CDR2 YDEGEE. The CDR3 DNA reads TGTGCCAGCAGCTTGAGGGGGAGCACTGAAGCTTTCTTT. Translation: CASSLRGSTEAFF.

This sequence joins TRBV5-4 and TRBJ1-2; 9 nucleotides line up with TRBD1. The CDR3 consists of 15 residues. The V gene's germline CDR1 is SGHNT and CDR2 YYREEE (reference sequence). V dropped 4 bases and J dropped 3; count of bases not matched to a gene: 7. The CDR3 coding sequence is TGTGCCAGCAGCCCATCCCGGGACAGGGACTATGGCTACACCTTC. Translation gives CASSPSRDRDYGYTF.

This clone was counted once. The gene calls are TRBV19 and TRBJ1-2, with D possibly TRBD1 on 5 matching bases. The CDR3 has 15 amino acids. V was pared by 9 bases and J by 4 bases, with 21 bases between. Germline CDR1 LNHDA, CDR2 SQIVND (reference sequence). Here the CDR3 DNA reads TGTGCCAGCAGCCCCGTGGGGCGGGAGAGCTATGGCTACACCTTC. It encodes CASSPVGRESYGYTF.

V is TRBV7-8 and J is TRBJ2-7; tentative D call: TRBD1 (5 bases). The V end lost 2 bases, the J end lost 2 bases, and 13 bases lay between the germline ends. Germline CDR1 is SGHVS and CDR2 is FQNEAQ. CDR3 length: 15 residues. The CDR3 coding sequence is TGTGCCAGCAGCTTACAGGGATCCCATACCTACGAGCAGTACTTC. It yields the protein CASSLQGSHTYEQYF.

V and J are TRBV18 and TRBJ1-2; a possible D gene is TRBD1 (5 bases). The CDR3 spans 16 residues. Germline lookup yields CDR1 KGHSH and CDR2 LQKENI. V shed 0 bases and J shed 7 bases, with 18 bases lying between them. CDR3 bases: TGTGCCAGCTCACCACCGGGCAGGGTTCCCGCAGGTGGCTACACCTTC. Translation gives CASSPPGRVPAGGYTF.

The chain combines TRBV28 with TRBJ2-7, with D maybe TRBD2 (6 bases). V gave up 3 bases and J gave up 4 bases, with 10 bases separating them. Germline V lookup: CDR1 MDHEN, CDR2 SYDVKM. The CDR3 has 13 residues. The CDR3, as DNA: TGTGCCAGCAGTTTCGTAGGGAGGTACGAGCAGTACTTC. Its protein is CASSFVGRYEQYF. The whole variable domain, filled in from reference TRBV28 and TRBJ2-7, reads DVKVTQSSRYLVKRTGEKVFLECVQDMDHENMFWYRQDPGLGLRLIYFSYDVKMKEKGDIPEGYSVSREKKERFSLILESASTNQTSMYLCASSFVGRYEQYFGPGTRLTVT.

This chain uses TRBV28 with TRBJ2-7, with TRBD1 matching over 12 bases. Trimming cost V 5 bases and J 5 bases; bases outside gene matches: 13. Germline V lookup: CDR1 MDHEN, CDR2 SYDVKM. This CDR3 has 17 amino acids. This CDR3 is CASSLGQGALQRNEQYF. In DNA, the CDR3 is TGTGCCAGCAGTCTGGGACAGGGGGCCCTCCAGAGAAACGAGCAGTACTTC. Supplemented by reference TRBV28 and TRBJ2-7, the full variable domain reads DVKVTQSSRYLVKRTGEKVFLECVQDMDHENMFWYRQDPGLGLRLIYFSYDVKMKEKGDIPEGYSVSREKKERFSLILESASTNQTSMYLCASSLGQGALQRNEQYFGPGTRLTVT.

The chain recombines TRBV18 with TRBJ2-3; possible D gene TRBD1, 6 bases. Germline lookup yields CDR1 KGHSH and CDR2 LQKENI. The CDR3 covers 16 residues. V lost 3 bases and J 4 bases, leaving 17 bases between the germline ends. The CDR3 loop is CASSPQGAQGSDTQYF. The CDR3 region has the DNA TGTGCCAGCTCACCTCAGGGAGCACAGGGTTCAGATACGCAGTATTTT.

The rearrangement uses TRBV20-1 and TRBJ2-3; 7 nucleotides align to TRBD2. Germline V gene data show CDR1 as DFQATT and CDR2 as SNEGSKA (reference sequence). V shed 6 bases, J shed 6 bases, and the junction held 3 bases outside the gene matches. The CDR3 sequence is 11 residues long. CDR3: CSAIGRDTQYF. CDR3 coding DNA: TGCAGTGCCATCGGGAGGGATACGCAGTATTTT.

This clone was observed a few times. CDR3 nucleotide sequence: TGTGCCAGCAGCCCCGGGAACCCAGGGAGGGGGGGACAGCCCCAGCATTTT. Translating gives CASSPGNPGRGGQPQHF. The chain uses TRBV11-2 and TRBJ1-5, with TRBD1 as a possible D gene (6 bases). Looked up from germline, CDR1 is SGHAT and CDR2 is FQNNGV. V lost 5 bases and J 7 bases, leaving 24 bases between the germline ends. The CDR3 loop spans 17 amino acids.

The gene calls are TRBV27 and TRBJ2-3; the match to TRBD1 covers 7 bases. V lost 4 bases, J lost 1 base, and 2 bases stayed unmatched. The CDR3 runs to 14 residues. Germline loops: CDR1 MNHEY, CDR2 SMNVEV (reference sequence). CDR3 residues: CASSSRGRTDTQYF. CDR3 DNA sequence: TGTGCCAGCAGTTCAAGGGGGCGCACAGATACGCAGTATTTT.

The gene calls are TRBV18 and TRBJ1-4, with D perhaps matching TRBD1 (6 bases). In germline, CDR1 is KGHSH, CDR2 LQKENI. The CDR3 contains 12 residues. Trimming cost V 6 bases and J 7 bases, with 9 bases left between them. CDR3 in amino acids: CASSFRGEKLFF. The CDR3 nucleotides are TGTGCCAGCTCCTTCAGGGGTGAAAAACTGTTTTTT.

The V gene is TRBV7-9, the J gene TRBJ2-5, with unresolved D. Deletions cut 2 bases from V and 2 bases from J, with 15 bases between. Germline CDR1 is SEHNR and CDR2 is FQNEAQ (reference sequence). This CDR3 has 16 residues. CDR3 region: CASSLTADRPQETQYF. CDR3 nucleotides: TGTGCCAGCAGCTTAACAGCCGATCGCCCTCAAGAGACCCAGTACTTC.

The chain employs TRBV29-1 and TRBJ2-7, with 9 nucleotides matching TRBD1. The CDR3 loop spans 14 amino acids. The germline CDR1 and CDR2 sequences are SQVTM and ANQGSEA. V dropped 4 bases and J dropped 4; count of bases not matched to a gene: 8. CDR3 loop: CSVARGQGGYEQYF. The CDR3 nucleotides are TGCAGCGTTGCGAGGGGACAGGGTGGGTACGAGCAGTACTTC.

This chain uses TRBV7-6 with TRBJ2-7, with D possibly matching TRBD2 (5 bases). CDR1 and CDR2 from the germline V gene are SGHVS and FNYEAQ. V lost 5 bases and J lost 2, with 10 bases in between. The CDR3 covers 13 residues. The CDR3 protein is CASSLPGAYEQYF. The CDR3 bases are TGTGCCAGCAGCCTCCCCGGGGCCTACGAGCAGTACTTC.

V and J are TRBV4-3 and TRBJ2-2, with TRBD2 identical over 10 bases. Germline loops: CDR1 LGHNA, CDR2 YSLEER. V lost 1 base to trimming and J lost 4 bases; unmatched junction nucleotides: 18. The CDR3 spans 21 residues. In DNA form, the CDR3 reads TGCGCCAGCAGCCAAGCGCCCCCTGATCTAAGTAGCGGGGGGCTCACCGGGGAGCTGTTTTTT. Translation gives CASSQAPPDLSSGGLTGELFF.

The chain has TRBV4-1 and TRBJ1-6; 11 bases map to TRBD1. This CDR3 contains 15 residues. CDR1 is MGHRA, CDR2 YSYEKL, per germline. V lost 5 bases to trimming and J lost 6 bases; unmatched junction nucleotides: 3. The CDR3 protein is CASSGGTGGNSPLHF. The CDR3 bases are TGCGCCAGCAGCGGGGGGACAGGGGGTAATTCACCCCTCCACTTT.

The rearrangement links TRBV9 to TRBJ1-1; D unclear. V lost 0 bases and J lost 0, with 6 bases in between. The V gene's germline CDR1 is SGDLS and CDR2 YYNGEE. The length of the CDR3 is 14 residues. CDR3 sequence reads: CASSVDYMNTEAFF. CDR3 bases: TGTGCCAGCAGCGTAGACTATATGAACACTGAAGCTTTCTTT.